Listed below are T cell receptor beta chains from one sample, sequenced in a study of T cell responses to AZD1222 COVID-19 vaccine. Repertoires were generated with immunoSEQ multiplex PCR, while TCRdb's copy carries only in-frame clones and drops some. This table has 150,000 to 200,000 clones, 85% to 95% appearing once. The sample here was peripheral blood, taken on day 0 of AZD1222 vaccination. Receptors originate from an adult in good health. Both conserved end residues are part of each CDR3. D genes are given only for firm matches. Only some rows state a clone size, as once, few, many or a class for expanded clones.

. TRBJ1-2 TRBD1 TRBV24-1 CATSDGQATYGYTF TGTGCCACCAGTGACGGACAGGCGACCTATGGCTACACCTTC
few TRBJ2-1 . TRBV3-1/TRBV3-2 CASSLRNEQFF TGTGCCAGCAGTTTAAGGAATGAGCAGTTCTTC
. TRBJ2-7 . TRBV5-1 CASSLTGGEYEQYF TGCGCCAGCAGCTTGACAGGGGGGGAATACGAGCAGTACTTC
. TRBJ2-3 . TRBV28 CASSTQDTQYF TGTGCCAGCAGTACCCAAGATACGCAGTATTTT
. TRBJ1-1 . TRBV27 CASSFGGVGTEAFF TGTGCCAGCAGTTTCGGAGGGGTAGGCACTGAAGCTTTCTTT
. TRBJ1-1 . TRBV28 CASRRQVNTEAFF TGTGCCAGCAGACGACAGGTGAACACTGAAGCTTTCTTT
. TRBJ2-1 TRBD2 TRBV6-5 CASRLAGVSYNEQFF TGTGCCAGCAGACTAGCGGGGGTCTCCTACAATGAGCAGTTCTTC
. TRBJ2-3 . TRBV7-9 CASQWSPTDTQYF TGTGCCAGCCAATGGTCCCCCACAGATACGCAGTATTTT
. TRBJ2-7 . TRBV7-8 CASTPDVTVTYEQYF TGTGCCAGCACCCCGGATGTTACAGTAACCTACGAGCAGTACTTC
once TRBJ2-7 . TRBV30 CAWSTGRPQYF TGTGCCTGGAGTACGGGACGCCCCCAGTACTTC
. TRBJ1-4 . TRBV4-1 CASSKSTGQEREKLFF TGCGCCAGCAGCAAAAGCACGGGGCAGGAACGCGAAAAACTGTTTTTT
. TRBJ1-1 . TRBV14 CASSLGPYTEAFF TGTGCCAGCAGCCTTGGGCCCTACACTGAAGCTTTCTTT
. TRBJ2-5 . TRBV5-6 CASSKRDTQETQYF TGTGCCAGCAGCAAAAGGGACACACAAGAGACCCAGTACTTC
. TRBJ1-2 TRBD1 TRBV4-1 CASSHGQGADGYTF TGCGCCAGCAGCCACGGACAGGGGGCCGATGGCTACACCTTC
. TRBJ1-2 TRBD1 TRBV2 CASGTGIGNYGYTF TGTGCCAGCGGGACAGGAATTGGTAACTATGGCTACACCTTC
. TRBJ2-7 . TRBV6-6 CASSPPRGFGKAYEQYF TGTGCCAGCAGTCCACCAAGGGGGTTCGGGAAGGCCTACGAGCAGTACTTC
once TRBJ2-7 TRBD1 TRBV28 CASSKTGTGREQYF TGTGCCAGCAGTAAGACCGGGACAGGGAGGGAGCAGTACTTC
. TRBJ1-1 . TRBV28 CASRATVNTEAFF TGTGCCAGCAGGGCTACAGTGAACACTGAAGCTTTCTTT
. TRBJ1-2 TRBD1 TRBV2 CASSRQGSGYGYTF TGTGCCAGCAGTAGACAGGGGTCGGGCTATGGCTACACCTTC
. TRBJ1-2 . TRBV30 CAWSVRASYGYTF TGTGCCTGGAGTGTACGGGCGAGTTATGGCTACACCTTC
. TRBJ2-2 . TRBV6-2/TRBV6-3 CASSRGGNTGELFF TGTGCCAGCAGCCGTGGGGGAAACACCGGGGAGCTGTTTTTT
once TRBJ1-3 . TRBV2 CASSETGSGNTIYF TGTGCCAGCAGTGAAACAGGGTCTGGAAACACCATATATTTT
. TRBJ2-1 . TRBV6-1 CASSEELDSLNEQFF TGTGCCAGCAGTGAAGAGTTAGACAGCCTCAATGAGCAGTTCTTC
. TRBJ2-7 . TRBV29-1 CSVEGKDSYEQYF TGCAGCGTTGAAGGGAAGGACAGCTACGAGCAGTACTTC
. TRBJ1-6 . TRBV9 CASSVGTSPLHF TGTGCCAGCAGCGTAGGTACTTCACCCCTCCACTTT
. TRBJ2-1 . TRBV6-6 CASSYQVPKQFF TGTGCCAGCAGTTATCAGGTCCCCAAGCAGTTCTTC
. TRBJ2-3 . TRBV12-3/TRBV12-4 CASSFMSPDTQYF TGTGCCAGCAGTTTTATGTCCCCAGATACGCAGTATTTT
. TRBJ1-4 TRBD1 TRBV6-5 CASSFTGDYEKLFF TGTGCCAGCAGTTTCACAGGGGATTATGAAAAACTGTTTTTT
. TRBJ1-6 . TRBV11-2 CASSLMTYRTDNSPLHF TGTGCCAGCAGCCTCATGACCTACAGGACAGATAATTCACCCCTCCACTTT
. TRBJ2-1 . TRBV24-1 CATGLGNEQFF TGTGCCACCGGGCTCGGGAATGAGCAGTTCTTC
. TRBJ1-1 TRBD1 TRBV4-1 CASRPGTGEAFF TGCGCCAGCAGGCCAGGGACAGGCGAAGCTTTCTTT